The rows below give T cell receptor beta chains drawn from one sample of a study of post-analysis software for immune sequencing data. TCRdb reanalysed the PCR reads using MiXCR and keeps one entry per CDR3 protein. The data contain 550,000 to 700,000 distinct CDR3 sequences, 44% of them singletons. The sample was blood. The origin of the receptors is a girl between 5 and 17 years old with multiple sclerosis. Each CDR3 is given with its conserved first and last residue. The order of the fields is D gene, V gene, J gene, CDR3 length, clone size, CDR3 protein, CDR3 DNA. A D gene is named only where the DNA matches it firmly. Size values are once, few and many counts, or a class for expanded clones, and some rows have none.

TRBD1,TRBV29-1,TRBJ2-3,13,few,CSAQGASTDTQYF,TGCAGCGCACAGGGGGCCAGCACAGATACGCAGTATTTT
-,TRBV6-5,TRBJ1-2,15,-,CASSYSGRDGYGYTF,TGTGCCAGCAGTTACTCCGGCAGGGACGGTTATGGCTACACCTTC
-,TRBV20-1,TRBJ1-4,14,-,CSAMLRATNEKLFF,TGCAGTGCCATGCTGCGTGCAACTAATGAAAAACTGTTTTTT
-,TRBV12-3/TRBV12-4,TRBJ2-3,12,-,CASRETLDTQYF,TGTGCCAGCAGGGAGACCCTCGATACGCAGTATTTT
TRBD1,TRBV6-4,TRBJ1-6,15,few,CASSDEQGNNSPLHF,TGTGCCAGCAGTGACGAACAGGGGAATAATTCACCCCTCCACTTT
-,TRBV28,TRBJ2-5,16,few,CASRPSGTRGANEQYF,TGTGCCAGCAGGCCCTCCGGGACAAGGGGGGCCAATGAGCAGTACTTC
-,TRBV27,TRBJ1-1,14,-,CASGPDGPVSEAFF,TGTGCCAGCGGCCCCGACGGTCCCGTCAGTGAAGCTTTCTTT
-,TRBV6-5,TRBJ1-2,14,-,CASSYGGVAYGYTF,TGTGCCAGCAGTTATGGCGGGGTGGCCTATGGCTACACCTTC
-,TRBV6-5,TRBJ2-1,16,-,CASSYGASETYNEQFF,TGTGCCAGCAGTTACGGGGCTAGCGAGACCTACAATGAGCAGTTCTTC
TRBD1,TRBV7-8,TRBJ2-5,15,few,CASSLASGQDPGQYF,TGTGCCAGCAGCTTAGCTTCAGGACAGGACCCCGGGCAGTACTTC
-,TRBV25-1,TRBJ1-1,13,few,CASSEPGNTEAFF,TGTGCCAGCAGTGAGCCGGGCAACACTGAAGCTTTCTTT
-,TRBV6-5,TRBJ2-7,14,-,CASSYPPGDYEQYF,TGTGCCAGCAGTTATCCCCCGGGGGACTACGAGCAGTACTTC
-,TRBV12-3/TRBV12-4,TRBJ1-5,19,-,CASSLAPGGRSASNQPQHF,TGTGCCAGCAGTTTAGCGCCGGGGGGGCGGTCGGCTAGCAATCAGCCCCAGCATTTT
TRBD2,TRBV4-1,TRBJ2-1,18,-,CASSLGLAGPPSYNEQFF,TGCGCCAGCAGCCTCGGACTAGCGGGGCCCCCTTCCTACAATGAGCAGTTCTTC
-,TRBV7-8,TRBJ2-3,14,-,CASSDQRTTDTQYF,TGTGCCAGCAGCGACCAGCGGACCACAGATACGCAGTATTTT
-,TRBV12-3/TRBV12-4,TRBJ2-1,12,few,CASSLRFREQFF,TGTGCCAGCAGTTTAAGGTTCAGAGAGCAGTTCTTC
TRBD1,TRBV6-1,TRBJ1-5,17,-,CASSELGQPYSNQPQHF,TGTGCCAGCAGTGAACTGGGACAGCCATATAGCAATCAGCCCCAGCATTTT
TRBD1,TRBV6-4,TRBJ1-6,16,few,CASSDSRTGESSPLHF,TGTGCCAGCAGTGACTCGAGAACAGGGGAGAGTTCACCCCTCCACTTT
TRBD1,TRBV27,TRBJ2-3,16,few,CASRVRTGGFTDTQYF,TGTGCCAGCAGGGTTCGGACAGGGGGGTTTACAGATACGCAGTATTTT
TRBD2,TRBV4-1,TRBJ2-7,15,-,CASSRTGLGFYEQYF,TGCGCCAGCAGCCGCACGGGACTAGGCTTCTACGAGCAGTACTTC
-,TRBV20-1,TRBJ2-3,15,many,CSARDPARGTDTQYF,TGCAGTGCTAGAGATCCCGCTAGAGGCACAGATACGCAGTATTTT
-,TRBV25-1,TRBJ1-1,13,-,CTSSEHTGRGAFF,TGTACCAGCAGTGAACACACGGGTCGGGGAGCTTTCTTT
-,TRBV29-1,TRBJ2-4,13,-,CSVEGLAKNIQYF,TGCAGCGTTGAGGGACTAGCCAAAAACATTCAGTACTTC
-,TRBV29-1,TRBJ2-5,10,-,CSVEWETQYF,TGCAGCGTTGAATGGGAGACCCAGTACTTC
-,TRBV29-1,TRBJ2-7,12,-,CSVEGGNYEQYF,TGCAGCGTTGAAGGGGGGAACTACGAGCAGTACTTC
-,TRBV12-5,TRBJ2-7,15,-,CASGLSPRGSGEQYF,TGTGCTAGTGGTTTGTCTCCACGGGGCTCGGGAGAGCAGTACTTC
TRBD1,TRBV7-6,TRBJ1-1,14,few,CASSSRGVATEAFF,TGTGCCAGCAGCTCCAGGGGGGTGGCCACTGAAGCTTTCTTT
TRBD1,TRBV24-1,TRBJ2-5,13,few,CATSTGGRETQYF,TGTGCCACCAGTACAGGGGGCCGTGAGACCCAGTACTTC
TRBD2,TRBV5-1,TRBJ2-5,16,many,CASSSVADRGEETQYF,TGCGCCAGCAGCTCCGTAGCGGATCGGGGGGAAGAGACCCAGTACTTC
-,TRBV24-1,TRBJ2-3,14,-,CATSGGLLTDTQYF,TGTGCCACCAGTGGCGGGCTACTCACAGATACGCAGTATTTT
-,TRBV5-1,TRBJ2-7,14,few,CASSLESSLYEQYF,TGCGCCAGCAGCTTGGAGTCATCACTCTACGAGCAGTACTTC
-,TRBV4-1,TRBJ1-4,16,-,CASSQVMKGANEKLFF,TGCGCCAGCAGCCAAGTTATGAAGGGGGCTAATGAAAAACTGTTTTTT
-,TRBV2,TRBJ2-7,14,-,CASSGGRSSYEQYF,TGTGCCAGCAGTGGTGGCAGGAGCTCCTACGAGCAGTACTTC
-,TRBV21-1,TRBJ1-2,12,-,CASRETGLLPTF,TGTGCCAGCAGGGAAACCGGCCTCCTCCCCACCTTC
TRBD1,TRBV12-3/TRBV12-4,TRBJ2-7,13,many,CASSRQGPYEQYF,TGTGCCAGCAGTCGACAGGGGCCCTACGAGCAGTACTTC
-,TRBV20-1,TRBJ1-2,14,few,CSARAPGQNYGYTF,TGCAGTGCTAGAGCCCCAGGACAGAACTATGGCTACACCTTC
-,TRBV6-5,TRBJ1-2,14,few,CASSYGRANYGYTF,TGTGCCAGCAGTTATGGCAGGGCGAACTATGGCTACACCTTC
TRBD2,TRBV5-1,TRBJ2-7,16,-,CASSVRLAGGSHEQYF,TGCGCCAGCAGCGTACGACTAGCGGGGGGGTCCCACGAGCAGTACTTC
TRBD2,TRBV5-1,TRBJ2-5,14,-,CASTETSQVETQYF,TGCGCCAGCACTGAGACTAGCCAGGTTGAGACCCAGTACTTC
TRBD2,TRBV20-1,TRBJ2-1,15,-,CSTRDGRQPYNEQFF,TGCAGTACTAGGGACGGGAGGCAACCCTACAATGAGCAGTTCTTC
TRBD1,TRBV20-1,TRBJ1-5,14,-,CSAPGTDSNQPQHF,TGCAGTGCTCCGGGGACAGACAGCAATCAGCCCCAGCATTTT
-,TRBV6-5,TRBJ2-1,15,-,CASSYSKLASDEQFF,TGTGCCAGCAGTTACTCGAAATTGGCTAGCGATGAGCAGTTCTTC
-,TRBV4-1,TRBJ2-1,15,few,CASSQGEGAYNEQFF,TGCGCCAGCAGCCAAGGAGAGGGGGCCTACAATGAGCAGTTCTTC
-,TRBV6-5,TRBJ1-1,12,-,CASSSRRSEAFF,TGTGCCAGCAGTTCTCGACGGAGTGAAGCTTTCTTT
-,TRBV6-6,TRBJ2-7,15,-,CASSYLDRGAYEQYF,TGTGCCAGCAGTTACCTTGACAGAGGGGCCTACGAGCAGTACTTC
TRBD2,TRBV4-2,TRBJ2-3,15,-,CASSQSSGSLDTQYF,TGTGCCAGCAGCCAATCTAGCGGAAGTTTGGATACGCAGTATTTT
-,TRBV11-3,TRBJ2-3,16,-,CASSLNRWGNTDTQYF,TGTGCCAGCAGTCTAAACCGCTGGGGAAACACAGATACGCAGTATTTT
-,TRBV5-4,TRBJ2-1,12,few,CASSLEGDSEFF,TGTGCCAGCAGCTTGGAAGGAGATTCGGAGTTCTTC
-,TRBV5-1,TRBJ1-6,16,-,CASSLFWPRGNSPLHF,TGCGCCAGCAGCTTATTTTGGCCACGGGGTAATTCACCCCTCCACTTT
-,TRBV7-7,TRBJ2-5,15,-,CASSLFSGDQETQYF,TGTGCCAGCAGCTTATTTTCGGGTGATCAAGAGACCCAGTACTTC